A single T cell receptor (beta chain) is shown here with its context. The data belong to a study of blood T cell repertoires in COVID-19. CDR1 KGHDR and CDR2 SFDVKD come from the germline V gene. V was trimmed by 1 base and J by 7 bases, leaving 6 bases between them. The CDR3 totals 12 residues. Participants in the exposed group had met a COVID-19 case in the 2 weeks before joining the study. The repertoire was sequenced with immunoSEQ multiplex PCR; TCRdb's copy has only in-frame clones and lacks some. The sample contains 250,000 to 300,000 clones, 70% to 90% of which appear only once. Sequenced sample: PBMCs or T cells enriched from blood (not recorded which). The gene calls are TRBV24-1 and TRBJ1-1; D is perhaps TRBD1 (5 bases). The sequence was obtained from a woman aged 50 to 60 who had been exposed to COVID-19. The CDR3 nucleotides are TGTGCCACCAGTGATTTCGGGGGTGAAGCTTTCTTT. Encoded protein: CATSDFGGEAFF.